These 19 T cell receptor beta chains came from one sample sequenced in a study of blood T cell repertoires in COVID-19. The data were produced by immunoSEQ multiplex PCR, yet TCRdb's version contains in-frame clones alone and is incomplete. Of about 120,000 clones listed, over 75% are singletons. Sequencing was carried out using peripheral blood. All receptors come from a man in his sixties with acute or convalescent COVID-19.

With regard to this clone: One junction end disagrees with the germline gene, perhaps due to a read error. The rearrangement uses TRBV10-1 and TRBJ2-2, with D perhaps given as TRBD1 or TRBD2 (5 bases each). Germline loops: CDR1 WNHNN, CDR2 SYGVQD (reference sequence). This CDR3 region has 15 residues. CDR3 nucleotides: TGCGCCAGCCGTGAGGGGCAGGCGAACACCGGGGAGCTGTTTTTT. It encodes CASREGQANTGELFF.

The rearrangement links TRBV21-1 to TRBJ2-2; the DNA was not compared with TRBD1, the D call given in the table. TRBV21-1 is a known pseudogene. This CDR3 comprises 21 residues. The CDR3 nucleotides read TGTGCCAGCAGCAACCGACCCAAGAAAACCGGAGACAGGACACACACCGGGGAGCTGTTTTTT. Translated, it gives CASSNRPKKTGDRTHTGELFF.

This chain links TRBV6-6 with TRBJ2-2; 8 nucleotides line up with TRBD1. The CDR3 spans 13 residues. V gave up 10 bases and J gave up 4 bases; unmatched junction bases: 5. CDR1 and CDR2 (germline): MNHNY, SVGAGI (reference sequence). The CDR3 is CATQQGATGELFF. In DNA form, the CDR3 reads TGTGCCACACAGCAGGGGGCCACCGGGGAGCTGTTTTTT.

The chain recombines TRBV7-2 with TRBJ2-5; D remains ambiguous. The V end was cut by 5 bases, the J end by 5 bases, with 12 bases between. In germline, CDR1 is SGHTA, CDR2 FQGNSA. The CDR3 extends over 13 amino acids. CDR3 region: CASSLRLVETQYF. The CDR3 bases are TGTGCCAGCAGCCTGAGGCTGGTGGAGACCCAGTACTTC.

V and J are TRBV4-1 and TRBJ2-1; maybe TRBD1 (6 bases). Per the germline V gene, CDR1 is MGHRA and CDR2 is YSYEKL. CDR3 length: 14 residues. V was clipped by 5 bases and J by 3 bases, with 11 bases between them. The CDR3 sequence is CASSEKGGYNEQFF. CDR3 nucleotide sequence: TGCGCCAGCAGCGAGAAAGGGGGCTACAATGAGCAGTTCTTC.

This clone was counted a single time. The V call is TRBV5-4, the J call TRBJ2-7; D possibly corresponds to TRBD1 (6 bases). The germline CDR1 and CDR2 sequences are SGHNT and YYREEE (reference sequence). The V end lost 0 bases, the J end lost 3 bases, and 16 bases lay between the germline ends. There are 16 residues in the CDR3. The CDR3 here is CASSLEAGDPNYEQYF. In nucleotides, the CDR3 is TGTGCCAGCAGCTTGGAGGCAGGGGACCCCAACTACGAGCAGTACTTC.

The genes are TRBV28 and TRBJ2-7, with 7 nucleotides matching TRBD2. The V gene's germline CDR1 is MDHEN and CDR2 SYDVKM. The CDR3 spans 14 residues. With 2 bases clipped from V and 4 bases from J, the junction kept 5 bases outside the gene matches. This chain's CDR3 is CASSLGLGMYEQYF. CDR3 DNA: TGTGCCAGCAGTTTAGGACTAGGCATGTACGAGCAGTACTTC.

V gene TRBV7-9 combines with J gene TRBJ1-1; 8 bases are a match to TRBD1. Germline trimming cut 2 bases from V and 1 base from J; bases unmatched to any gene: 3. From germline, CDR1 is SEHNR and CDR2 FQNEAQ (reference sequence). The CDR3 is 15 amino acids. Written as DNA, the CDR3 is TGTGCCAGCAGCTTAAGAGGACAGGGGAACACTGAAGCTTTCTTT. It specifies CASSLRGQGNTEAFF.

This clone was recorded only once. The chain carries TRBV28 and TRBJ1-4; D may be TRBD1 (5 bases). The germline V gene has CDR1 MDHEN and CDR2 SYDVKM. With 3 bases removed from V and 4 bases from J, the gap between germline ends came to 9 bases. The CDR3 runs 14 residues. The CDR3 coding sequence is TGTGCCAGCAGTTTGGGAGGGGTTAATGAAAAACTGTTTTTT. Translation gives CASSLGGVNEKLFF.

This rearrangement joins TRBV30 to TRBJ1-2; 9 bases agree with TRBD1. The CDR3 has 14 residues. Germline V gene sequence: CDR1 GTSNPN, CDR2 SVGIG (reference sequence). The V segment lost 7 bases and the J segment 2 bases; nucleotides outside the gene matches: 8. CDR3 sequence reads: CALTGTGSNYGYTF. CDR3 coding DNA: TGTGCCTTGACCGGGACAGGGTCAAACTATGGCTACACCTTC.

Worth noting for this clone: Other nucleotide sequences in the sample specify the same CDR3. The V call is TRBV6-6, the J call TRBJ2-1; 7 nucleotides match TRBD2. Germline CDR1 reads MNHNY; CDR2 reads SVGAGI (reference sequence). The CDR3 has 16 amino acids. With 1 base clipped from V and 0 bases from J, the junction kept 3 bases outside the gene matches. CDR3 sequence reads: CASSYLGGSSYNEQFF. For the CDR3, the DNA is TGTGCCAGCAGTTACTTGGGAGGGAGCTCCTACAATGAGCAGTTCTTC.

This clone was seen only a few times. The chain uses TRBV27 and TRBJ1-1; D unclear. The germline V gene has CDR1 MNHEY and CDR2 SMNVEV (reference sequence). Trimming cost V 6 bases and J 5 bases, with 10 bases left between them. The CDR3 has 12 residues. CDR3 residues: CASRGGGTEAFF. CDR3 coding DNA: TGTGCCAGCAGAGGAGGTGGGACTGAAGCTTTCTTT.

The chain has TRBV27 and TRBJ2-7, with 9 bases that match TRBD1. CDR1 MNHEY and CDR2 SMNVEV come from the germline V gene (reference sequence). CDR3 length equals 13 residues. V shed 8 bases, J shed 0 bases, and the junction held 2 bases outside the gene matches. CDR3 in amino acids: CASGTGSSYEQYF. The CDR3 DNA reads TGTGCCAGCGGGACAGGGAGCTCCTACGAGCAGTACTTC.

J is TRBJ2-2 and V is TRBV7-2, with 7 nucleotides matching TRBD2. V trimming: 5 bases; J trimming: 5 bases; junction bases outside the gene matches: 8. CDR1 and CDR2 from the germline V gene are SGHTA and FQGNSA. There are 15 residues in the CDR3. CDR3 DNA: TGTGCCAGCAGCCTACAGAGCGGGGTTACCGGGGAGCTGTTTTTT. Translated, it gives CASSLQSGVTGELFF.

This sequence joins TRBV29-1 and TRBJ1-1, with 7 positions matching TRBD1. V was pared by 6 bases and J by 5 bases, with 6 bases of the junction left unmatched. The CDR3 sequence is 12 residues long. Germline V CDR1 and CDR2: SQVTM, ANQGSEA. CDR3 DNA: TGCAGCGTGGAGACAGGGAGGACTGAAGCTTTCTTT. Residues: CSVETGRTEAFF.

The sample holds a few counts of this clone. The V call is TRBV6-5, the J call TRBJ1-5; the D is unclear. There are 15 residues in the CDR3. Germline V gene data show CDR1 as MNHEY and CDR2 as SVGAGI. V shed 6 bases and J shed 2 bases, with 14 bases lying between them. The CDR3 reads CASSRRGLGNQPQHF. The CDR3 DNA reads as TGTGCCAGCAGCCGACGGGGTTTGGGCAATCAGCCCCAGCATTTT.

The CDR3 DNA follows: TGTGCCAGCAGCTTAACGGGACAAACAGAGACCCAGTACTTC. Encoded protein: CASSLTGQTETQYF. The V and J genes are TRBV7-9 and TRBJ2-5; the D gene is possibly TRBD1 (6 bases). This CDR3 is 14 amino acids long. V lost 2 bases, J lost 4 bases, and 11 bases lay in between. Germline-derived CDR1 and CDR2 are SEHNR and FQNEAQ (reference sequence).

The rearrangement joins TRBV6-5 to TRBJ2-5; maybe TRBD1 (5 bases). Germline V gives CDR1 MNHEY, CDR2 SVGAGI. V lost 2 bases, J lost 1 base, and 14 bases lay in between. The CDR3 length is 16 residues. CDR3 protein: CASSYGQGPPQETQYF. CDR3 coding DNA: TGTGCCAGCAGTTACGGGCAGGGCCCCCCCCAAGAGACCCAGTACTTC.

The CDR3 coding sequence is TGTGCCAGCAGTTTACAAGGGGGCACTGAAGCTTTCTTT. Encoded protein: CASSLQGGTEAFF. The chain has TRBV28 and TRBJ1-1; weak D call: TRBD1 (6 bases). The CDR3 covers 13 residues. Germline V lookup: CDR1 MDHEN, CDR2 SYDVKM. V was shortened by 2 bases and J by 4 bases, with 8 bases between the two germline ends.